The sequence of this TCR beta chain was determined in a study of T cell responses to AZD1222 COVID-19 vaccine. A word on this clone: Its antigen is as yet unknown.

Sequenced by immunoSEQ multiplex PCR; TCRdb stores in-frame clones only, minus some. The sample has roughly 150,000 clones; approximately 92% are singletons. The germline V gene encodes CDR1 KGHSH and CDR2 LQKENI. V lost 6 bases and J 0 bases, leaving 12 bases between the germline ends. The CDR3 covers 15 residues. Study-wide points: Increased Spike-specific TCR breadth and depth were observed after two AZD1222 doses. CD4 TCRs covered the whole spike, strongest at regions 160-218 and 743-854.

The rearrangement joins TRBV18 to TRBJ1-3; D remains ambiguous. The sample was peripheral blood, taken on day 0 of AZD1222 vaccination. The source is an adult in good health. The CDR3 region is CASSLRLGSGNTIYF. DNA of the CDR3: TGTGCCAGCTCCCTCCGACTTGGCTCTGGAAACACCATATATTTT. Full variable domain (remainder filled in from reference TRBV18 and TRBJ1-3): NAGVMQNPRHLVRRRGQEARLRCSPMKGHSHVYWYRQLPEEGLKFMVYLQKENIIDESGMPKERFSAEFPKEGPSILRIQQVVRGDSAAYFCASSLRLGSGNTIYFGEGSWLTVV.